The 10 T cell receptor beta chains below all came from one sample that was sequenced in a study of cytomegalovirus exposure and HLA in healthy donors. Assay used: immunoSEQ multiplex PCR; TCRdb lists only in-frame clones, some missing. In the table there are 150,000 to 200,000 clones, about 86% of which are singletons. The sample comprised PBMCs. These TCRs come from a woman younger than 35 in good health and CMV-seropositive.

The chain carries TRBV7-9 and TRBJ1-2, with a weak D call TRBD1 (6 bases). The V end lost 4 bases, the J end lost 4 bases, and 16 bases lay between the germline ends. The CDR3 is 15 amino acids. CDR1 SEHNR and CDR2 FQNEAQ come from the germline V gene (reference sequence). The CDR3 DNA follows: TGTGCCAGCAGCTCAAACCAGGGGATTAGCTATGGCTACACCTTC. Protein: CASSSNQGISYGYTF.

V usage is TRBV10-3 and J usage is TRBJ1-3; TRBD1 might be the D (6 bases). The CDR3 is 14 amino acids. V lost 5 bases, J lost 0 bases, and 8 bases lay in between. CDR1 is ENHRY and CDR2 is SYGVKD in the germline V gene. The CDR3 DNA sequence: TGTGCCATCAGTTGGACAGCCTCTGGAAACACCATATATTTT. Protein sequence: CAISWTASGNTIYF.

DNA of the CDR3: TGTGCCAGCAGTGAGGTGGGGGGACCCCGCTACGAGCAGTACTTC. Translated, it gives CASSEVGGPRYEQYF. The rearrangement joins TRBV6-4 to TRBJ2-7, with TRBD2 as a possible D gene (6 bases). The CDR3 length is 15 residues. Trimming took off 3 bases at V and 3 bases at J, with 15 bases between the two ends. Germline CDR1 and CDR2: MRHNA and SNTAGT.

In its sample, this clone was seen a few times. The rearrangement links TRBV5-8 to TRBJ2-7, with 9 bases matching TRBD2. With V trimmed by 0 bases and J by 2 bases, 12 bases remained unmatched. From germline, CDR1 is SGHTS and CDR2 YDEGEE. The length of the CDR3 is 18 residues. The CDR3 loop reads CASSLEFSPSGITYEQYF. CDR3 nucleotides: TGTGCCAGCAGCTTGGAGTTTTCCCCTAGCGGGATCACCTACGAGCAGTACTTC.

A word on this clone: Other nucleotide sequences from this sample produce the same CDR3. J is TRBJ1-2 and V is TRBV5-1; D uncertain. Trimming cost V 0 bases and J 2 bases, with 8 bases left between them. CDR3 length equals 14 residues. CDR1 and CDR2 from the germline V gene are SGHRS and YFSETQ. This chain's CDR3 is CASSLDGLNYGYTF. The CDR3 bases are TGCGCCAGCAGCTTGGATGGACTGAACTATGGCTACACCTTC.

This rearrangement joins TRBV6-5 to TRBJ2-2, with D possibly being TRBD1 (6 bases). Trimming cost V 1 base and J 1 base, with 10 bases left between them. Germline values: CDR1 MNHEY, CDR2 SVGAGI. The CDR3 is 16 residues long. CDR3: CASSYFGGRNTGELFF. The CDR3 nucleotides read TGTGCCAGCAGTTACTTTGGGGGCAGGAACACCGGGGAGCTGTTTTTT.

This clone has a count of ten or more. The chain has TRBV6-1 and TRBJ2-7; 9 nucleotides line up with TRBD1. Per germline, CDR1 MNHNS and CDR2 SASEGT. The junction had 8 bases not matched to a gene; V was cut back by 7 bases and J by 4 bases. The CDR3 runs to 14 residues. CDR3: CASTVGQGRYEQYF. The CDR3 coding sequence is TGTGCCAGCACCGTGGGACAGGGTCGGTACGAGCAGTACTTC.

This chain connects TRBV7-9 to TRBJ1-2, with 7 positions matching TRBD1. This CDR3 has 15 amino acids. Looked up from germline, CDR1 is SEHNR and CDR2 is FQNEAQ (reference sequence). The V segment lost 5 bases and the J segment 0 bases; nucleotides outside the gene matches: 6. The CDR3, as DNA: TGTGCCAGCAGCGTTGACGGGACAGCTAACTATGGCTACACCTTC. Translation: CASSVDGTANYGYTF.

The rearrangement uses TRBV2 and TRBJ2-3; 10 bases match TRBD2. Germline V gene lookup returns CDR1 SNHLY and CDR2 FYNNEI. V shed 6 bases, J shed 5 bases, and the junction held 8 bases outside the gene matches. The CDR3 sequence is 15 residues long. The CDR3 region is CASRGTSDPLDTQYF. In DNA, the CDR3 is TGTGCCAGCAGGGGGACTAGCGACCCCTTAGATACGCAGTATTTT.

V usage is TRBV5-4 and J usage is TRBJ1-6; 10 bases are shared with TRBD1. CDR3 size: 15 residues. Trimming removed 0 bases from V and 10 bases from J; junction bases left unmatched: 4. Germline-derived CDR1 and CDR2 are SGHNT and YYREEE (reference sequence). The CDR3 reads CASSLAGTGDSPLHF. The CDR3 nucleotides are TGTGCCAGCAGCTTGGCCGGGACAGGGGACTCACCCCTCCACTTT.